This TCR beta chain was identified during a study of shared clonotypes between healthy human individuals. General observations from the study: It was anticipated that sequencing depth would influence how many clonotypes donors shared. In having few donors, the study represented limited genetic and exposure-history diversity.

V trimming: 5 bases; J trimming: 3 bases; junction bases outside the gene matches: 6. Germline V lookup: CDR1 MNHNS, CDR2 SASEGT. This CDR3 is 15 amino acids long. Of note for this clone: The antigen is unknown.

Unsorted PBMC samples were amplified in replicate PCRs containing around 310 ng DNA, some 30,000 T cell genomes. What was sequenced on ten immunoSEQ deep assay plates was unsorted PBMC DNA. The repertoire was sequenced with immunoSEQ multiplex PCR; TCRdb's copy has only in-frame clones and lacks some. The table records some 490,000 clones, roughly 80% of them present only once. The receptor was isolated from a woman in her thirties or forties in good health. Some clones in this sample may be carry-over from other donors' samples. The rearrangement links TRBV6-1 to TRBJ2-1, with TRBD1 matching over 8 bases. The sequenced sample consisted of PBMCs. CDR3 bases: TGTGCCAGCAGTACTGACAGGGGAGACTACAATGAGCAGTTCTTC. As protein: CASSTDRGDYNEQFF.